This TCR beta chain was recorded in a study of blood T cell repertoires in COVID-19. In the original analysis: Reference gene primers were amplified, and this amplification served to estimate nucleated cell counts. The table came from immunoSEQ multiplex PCR; TCRdb's copy has only in-frame clones and leaves some out. The V and J calls and clone size are taken from that table; D and trimming were inferred from the DNA. The sample lists approximately 13,000 clones, around 82% occurring once. The CDR3 extends over 15 amino acids. Germline CDR1 reads SQVTM; CDR2 reads ANQGSEA. With 7 bases clipped from V and 5 bases from J, the junction kept 13 bases outside the gene matches.

The TCR originated in a woman aged 55-70 years with acute or convalescent COVID-19. Sample: peripheral blood. The V and J genes are TRBV29-1 and TRBJ2-1, with 8 positions matching TRBD1. CDR3 in DNA: TGCAGCGCTCGTTTCCGGGACAGGCCGCACAATGAGCAGTTCTTC. Protein product: CSARFRDRPHNEQFF.